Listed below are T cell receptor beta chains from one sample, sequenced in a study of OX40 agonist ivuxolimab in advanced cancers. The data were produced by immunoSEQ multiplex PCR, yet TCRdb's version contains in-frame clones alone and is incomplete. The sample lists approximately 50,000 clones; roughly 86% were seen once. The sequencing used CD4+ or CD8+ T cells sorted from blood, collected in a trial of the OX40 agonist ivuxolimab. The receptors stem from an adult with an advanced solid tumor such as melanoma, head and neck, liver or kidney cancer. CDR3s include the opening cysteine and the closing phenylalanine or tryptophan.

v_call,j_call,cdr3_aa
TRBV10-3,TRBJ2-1,CAIRRGTSGSNLEQFF
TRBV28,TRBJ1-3,CASSQGQGGQVSGNTIYF
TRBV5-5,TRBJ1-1,CASSLVKGDTEAFF
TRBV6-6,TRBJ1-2,CAGRGNYGYTF
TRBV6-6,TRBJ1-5,CASSLSGGGQPQHF
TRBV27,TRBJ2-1,CASTPDRAGSSYNEQFF
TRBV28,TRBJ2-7,CASSAQLAGYEQYF
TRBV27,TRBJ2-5,CASSSPGQGEAETQYF
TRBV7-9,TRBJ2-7,CASSLAGYYEQYF
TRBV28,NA,CASSPGLAGGFYEQYF
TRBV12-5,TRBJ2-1,CASGLAQGTGNEQFF
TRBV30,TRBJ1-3,CAWQGNSGNTIYF
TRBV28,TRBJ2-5,CASSWDREKKQYF
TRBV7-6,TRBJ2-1,CASSSRGGASPNNNEQFF
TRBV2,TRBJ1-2,CASRTTGPENGYTF
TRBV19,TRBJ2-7,CASVSTGATEQYF
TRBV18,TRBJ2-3,CASSRGFGTDTQYF
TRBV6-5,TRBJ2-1,CASSYSGQVSNEQFF
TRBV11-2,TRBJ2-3,CASSLEPAGTQYF
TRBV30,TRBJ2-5,CAWRVAFARIETQYF
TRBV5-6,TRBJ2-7,CASSLVSNEQYF
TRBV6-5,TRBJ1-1,CASSYIGGYVAFF
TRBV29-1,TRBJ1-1,CSVALQGKNTEAFF
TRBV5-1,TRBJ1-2,CASSLDGRTNYGYTF
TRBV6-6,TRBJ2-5,CASKFQVGGQETQYF
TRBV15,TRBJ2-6,CATSRDLPGGAISGANVLTF
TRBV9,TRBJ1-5,CASSRQEGQPQHF
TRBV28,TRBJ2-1,CASSPRTRPSYEQFF
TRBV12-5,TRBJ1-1,CASGSPRGARTEAFF
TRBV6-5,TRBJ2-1,CASRLAGGIYNEQFF
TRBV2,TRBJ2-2,CASSPGIYGGELFF
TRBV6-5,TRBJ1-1,CASRNVPGLGTEAFF
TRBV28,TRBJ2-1,CASRLAGAGNEQFF
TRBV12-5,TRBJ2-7,CASGLDRTGGFYEQYF
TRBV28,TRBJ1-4,CASTLSWGENEKLFF
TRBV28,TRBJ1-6,CASQTGESPLHF
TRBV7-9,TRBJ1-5,CASSLTGGQPQHF
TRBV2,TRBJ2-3,CASSGGGWAASTDTQYF
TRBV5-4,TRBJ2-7,CASSGRVGGYEQYF
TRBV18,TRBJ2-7,CASSPVRTGDYEQYF
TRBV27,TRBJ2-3,CASSLRGLAGRTDTQYF
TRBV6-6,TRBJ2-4,CASSSSGIEYIQYF
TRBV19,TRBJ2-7,CASSLGQGTYEQYF
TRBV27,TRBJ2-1,CASSRTADSPGQFF